Listed here are 23 T cell receptor beta chains from one sample, sequenced in a study of T cells in Graves' hyperthyroidism and ophthalmopathy. There were TCR beta CDR3 regions amplified from RNA transcripts. With the HTBI primer set, the TCR CDR3 went through a first round of RT-PCR. TCRdb reanalysed the multiplex PCR reads using MiXCR and keeps one entry per CDR3 protein. This sample has about 99,000 distinct CDR3 sequences, with about 50% found just once. The sample was blood. The receptors derive from a man aged 40-49 years with Graves' hyperthyroidism.

Regarding this clonotype: It may be a read error: a sequence one base away is much more abundant. This chain links TRBV5-1 with TRBJ2-5; D could derive from TRBD1 or TRBD2 (5 bases each). This CDR3 contains 14 residues. V lost 2 bases, J lost 5 bases, and 13 bases lay in between. Per the germline V gene, CDR1 is SGHRS and CDR2 is YFSETQ. The chain's CDR3 is CASSFGAREETQYF. For the CDR3, the DNA is TGCGCCAGCAGCTTCGGGGCGAGGGAGGAGACCCAGTACTTC. Full variable domain (rest looked up from reference TRBV5-1 and TRBJ2-5): KAGVTQTPRYLIKTRGQQVTLSCSPISGHRSVSWYQQTPGQGLQFLFEYFSETQRNKGNFPGRFSGRQFSNSRSEMNVSTLELGDSALYLCASSFGAREETQYFGPGTRLLVL.

This clonotype has a count of ten or more. The chain has TRBV7-2 and TRBJ2-3; D is possibly TRBD2 (6 bases). The CDR3 has 14 amino acids. The ends were cut back, 7 bases at V and 4 bases at J, with 15 bases in the middle. CDR1 is SGHTA, CDR2 FQGNSA, per germline. As DNA, the CDR3 is TGTGCCAGCACCCCGGGACTCCTCCCAGATACGCAGTATTTT. It codes for CASTPGLLPDTQYF. The whole variable domain, filled in from reference TRBV7-2 and TRBJ2-3, reads GAGVSQSPSNKVTEKGKDVELRCDPISGHTALYWYRQSLGQGLEFLIYFQGNSAPDKSGLPSDRFSAERTGGSVSTLTIQRTQQEDSAVYLCASTPGLLPDTQYFGPGTRLTVL.

The CDR3 DNA reads TGTGCCAGCAGCTTAGATAGAGATAGGGGGCAACCGCCCCAGCATTTT. Its translation: CASSLDRDRGQPPQHF. This chain links TRBV11-3 with TRBJ1-5; TRBD1 agrees at 7 bases. This CDR3 is built from 16 residues. J was trimmed by 9 bases and V by 0 bases; bases with no gene match: 11. Germline assignment: CDR1 SGHNT and CDR2 YENEEA.

The chain couples TRBV7-2 to TRBJ2-3, with D uncertain. Trimming took 4 bases from V and 2 from J, leaving 4 bases between them. CDR1 is SGHTA and CDR2 is FQGNSA in the germline V gene. The CDR3 runs 12 residues. The chain's CDR3 is CASSSSTDTQYF. CDR3 nucleotide sequence: TGTGCCAGCAGCTCGTCCACAGATACGCAGTATTTT.

This clonotype was observed many times. The chain is built from TRBV6-1 and TRBJ1-1; D gene unclear. CDR1 is MNHNS and CDR2 is SASEGT in the germline V gene. Trimming shortened V by 3 bases and J by 0 bases, and 11 bases separated the two germline ends. CDR3 length: 15 amino acids. This CDR3 reads CASSDHSAMNTEAFF. The DNA for the CDR3 is TGTGCCAGCAGTGATCATTCAGCTATGAACACTGAAGCTTTCTTT.

This clonotype came up many times. V is TRBV4-1 and J is TRBJ2-1, with TRBD2 matching 10 bases. CDR1 and CDR2 (germline): MGHRA, YSYEKL. The CDR3 runs to 16 residues. With V trimmed by 0 bases and J by 10 bases, 9 bases remained unmatched. The CDR3 nucleotides are TGCGCCAGCAGCCAAGAAGGGGGGCTAGCGGGAGACGAGCAGTTCTTC. Translated: CASSQEGGLAGDEQFF.

Of note for this clonotype: It may be a read error: a sequence one base away is much more abundant. The V gene is TRBV5-4, the J gene TRBJ2-7, with D possibly matching TRBD2 (5 bases). The germline V gene encodes CDR1 SGHNT and CDR2 YYREEE (reference sequence). V lost 5 bases to trimming and J lost 2 bases, with 14 bases between them. The CDR3 is 14 amino acids. CDR3 in amino acids: CASSPPISAYEQYF. CDR3 DNA: TGTGCCAGCAGTCCTCCAATTAGCGCCTACGAGCAGTACTTC.

The chain recombines TRBV12-3 or TRBV12-4 with TRBJ1-5; 8 bases map to TRBD1. With V trimmed by 6 bases and J by 9 bases, 19 bases remained unmatched. The CDR3 totals 17 residues. The CDR3 DNA reads as TGTGCCAGCAGCCGACAGGGAGGGGACAGGTGGCAACCGCCCCAGCATTTT. Translating it yields CASSRQGGDRWQPPQHF.

This clonotype appeared many times. This rearrangement joins TRBV4-3 to TRBJ1-6; a weak D match, TRBD1 (5 bases). The CDR3 totals 17 residues. CDR1 is LGHNA, CDR2 YSLEER, per germline. Trimming removed 3 bases at V and 4 bases at J, with 16 bases between. In DNA, the CDR3 is TGCGCCAGCAGCCAGGACTCCGGGACTACATATAATTCACCCCTCCACTTT. This sequence encodes CASSQDSGTTYNSPLHF.

This clonotype was found many times. The chain has TRBV7-2 and TRBJ2-3; TRBD2 matches 8 bases. The germline gives CDR1 SGHTA, CDR2 FQGNSA. V lost 8 bases, J lost 1 base, and 14 bases stayed unmatched. This CDR3 contains 17 residues. CDR3: CASPVGGAGGRTDTQYF. The CDR3 coding sequence is TGTGCCAGCCCCGTAGGGGGTGCGGGAGGACGCACAGATACGCAGTATTTT.

There are many counts of this clonotype. Here the CDR3 DNA reads TGTGCCAGCACCGACATGGGGACAGGGATCTACGAGCAGTACTTC. Its protein is CASTDMGTGIYEQYF. The J gene is TRBJ2-7, the V gene TRBV2; 9 bases match TRBD1. Losses at the gene ends were 7 bases for V and 3 bases for J; bases not matched to a gene: 10. This CDR3 spans 15 amino acids. Per germline, CDR1 SNHLY and CDR2 FYNNEI.

This chain uses TRBV20-1 with TRBJ2-3, with unresolved D. Germline V lookup: CDR1 DFQATT, CDR2 SNEGSKA (reference sequence). CDR3 length equals 12 residues. Deletions cut 3 bases from V and 2 bases from J, with 6 bases between. The CDR3 protein is CSARGNTDTQYF. The CDR3, as DNA: TGCAGTGCTAGGGGGAACACAGATACGCAGTATTTT.

Note on this clonotype: Just one base apart from a much larger clone, this may be a read error. The chain links TRBV28 to TRBJ2-7; D gene uncertain. CDR1 is MDHEN, CDR2 SYDVKM, per germline. This CDR3 is built from 11 residues. Trimming shortened V by 8 bases and J by 3 bases, and 8 bases separated the two germline ends. The CDR3 nucleotides read TGTGCCAGCGGATTCGACTACGAGCAGTACTTC. Its protein is CASGFDYEQYF.

The table lists this clonotype with many counts. The chain is built from TRBV4-1 and TRBJ1-6, with TRBD1 identical over 10 bases. V lost 3 bases and J lost 17; bases outside the gene matches: 7. This CDR3 has 13 amino acids. Per germline, CDR1 MGHRA and CDR2 YSYEKL. The CDR3 sequence is CASSHPDRGRVHF. CDR3 DNA sequence: TGCGCCAGCAGCCACCCCGACAGGGGGCGAGTCCACTTT.

A single count supports this clonotype. The rearrangement uses TRBV14 and TRBJ1-1; 10 bases match TRBD1. From germline, CDR1 is SGHDN and CDR2 FVKESK. V shed 8 bases and J 1 base; nucleotides not matched to a gene: 10. The CDR3 spans 16 residues. The CDR3 region is CASSPRDRGTNTEAFF. CDR3 sequence (DNA): TGTGCCAGCTCACCCCGGGACAGGGGAACGAACACTGAAGCTTTCTTT.

The rearrangement joins TRBV29-1 to TRBJ2-1; 8 bases are shared with TRBD2. The V segment lost 6 bases and the J segment 4 bases; nucleotides outside the gene matches: 2. The germline V gene encodes CDR1 SQVTM and CDR2 ANQGSEA. The CDR3 consists of 12 residues. The DNA for the CDR3 is TGCAGCGTCGCTAGCGGGTACAATGAGCAGTTCTTC. It yields the protein CSVASGYNEQFF.

This clonotype was seen at least ten times. The gene calls are TRBV15 and TRBJ1-1; 7 bases are shared with TRBD1. Germline V gene sequence: CDR1 LNHNV, CDR2 YYDKDF (reference sequence). The V and J ends lost 2 bases and 3 bases, in that order; junction bases with no gene match: 15. CDR3 size: 18 residues. CDR3 coding DNA: TGTGCCACCAGCAGACAGAACAGGGGCGCACCCCTCTACACTGAAGCTTTCTTT. Amino acids: CATSRQNRGAPLYTEAFF.

As regards this clonotype: The limits of the CDR3 on the DNA are not certain, so only TCRdb's listed CDR3 is given. The V call is TRBV29-1, the J call TRBJ2-1. The CDR3 adds up to 17 amino acids, both ends counted. CDR1 is SQVTM, CDR2 ANQGSEA, per germline. CDR3 sequence reads: CSVEICASSSGGNEQFF.

The rearrangement joins TRBV7-2 to TRBJ1-5, with a tentative D call TRBD1 (6 bases). V lost 8 bases, J lost 5 bases, and 13 bases lay in between. Germline CDR1 SGHTA, CDR2 FQGNSA. CDR3 length equals 13 residues. Written as DNA, the CDR3 is TGTGCCAGCCAATGGGGGCGGGATCAGCCCCAGCATTTT. This codes for CASQWGRDQPQHF.

This chain connects TRBV24-1 to TRBJ1-1; D not resolved. V shed 11 bases and J shed 1 base, with 19 bases lying between them. Germline CDR1 reads KGHDR; CDR2 reads SFDVKD. The CDR3 runs 15 residues. In nucleotides, the CDR3 is TGTGCCAGCTCACCACTACGGCAAACGAACACTGAAGCTTTCTTT. It codes for CASSPLRQTNTEAFF.

The V and J genes are TRBV3-1 and TRBJ2-7; no reliable D call. Germline values: CDR1 LGHDT, CDR2 YNNKEL (reference sequence). V was pared by 3 bases and J by 1 base, with 22 bases between. The CDR3 totals 18 residues. The CDR3: CASSHPPRADALSYEQYF. Here the CDR3 DNA reads TGTGCCAGCAGCCACCCCCCAAGGGCAGACGCGTTATCCTACGAGCAGTACTTC.

The CDR3 bases are TGTGCCAGCAGCGTAGACGTGCGGGACGCAAACGAGCAGTACTTC. Protein sequence: CASSVDVRDANEQYF. The J gene is TRBJ2-7, the V gene TRBV9, with a weak D call TRBD2 (6 bases). The CDR3 spans 15 residues. The V and J ends lost 0 bases and 5 bases respectively, with 15 bases between them. The germline V gene encodes CDR1 SGDLS and CDR2 YYNGEE.

Notes on this clonotype: This likely comes from a read error, as the CDR3 has no conserved phenylalanine or tryptophan at its end. The CDR3, as DNA: TGTGCCACCGGTGATCTCTACACCGGGGAGCTGTTTTGT. Encoded protein: CATGDLYTGELFC. The rearrangement uses TRBV24-1 and TRBJ2-2; D gene unclear. The CDR3 has 13 residues. Germline CDR1 reads KGHDR; CDR2 reads SFDVKD.